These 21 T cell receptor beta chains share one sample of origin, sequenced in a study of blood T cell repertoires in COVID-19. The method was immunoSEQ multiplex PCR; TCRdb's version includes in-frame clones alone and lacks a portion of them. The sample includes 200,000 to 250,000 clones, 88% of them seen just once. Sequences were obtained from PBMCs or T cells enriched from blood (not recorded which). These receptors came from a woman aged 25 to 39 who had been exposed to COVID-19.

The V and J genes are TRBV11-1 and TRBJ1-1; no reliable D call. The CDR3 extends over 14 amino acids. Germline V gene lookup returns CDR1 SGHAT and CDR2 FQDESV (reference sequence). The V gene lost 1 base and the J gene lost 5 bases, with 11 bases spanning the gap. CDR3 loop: CASSLVVPGTEAFF. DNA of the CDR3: TGTGCCAGCAGCTTAGTCGTTCCGGGGACTGAAGCTTTCTTT.

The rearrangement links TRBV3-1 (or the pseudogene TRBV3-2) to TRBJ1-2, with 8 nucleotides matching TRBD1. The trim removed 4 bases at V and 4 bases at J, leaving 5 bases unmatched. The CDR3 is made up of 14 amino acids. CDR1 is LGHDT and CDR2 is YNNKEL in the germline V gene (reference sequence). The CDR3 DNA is TGTGCCAGCAGCCCCGGACAGGGAGGCTATGGCTACACCTTC. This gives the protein CASSPGQGGYGYTF.

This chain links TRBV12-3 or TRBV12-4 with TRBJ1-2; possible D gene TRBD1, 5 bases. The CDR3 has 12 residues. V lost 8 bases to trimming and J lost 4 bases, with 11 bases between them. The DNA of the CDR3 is TGTGCCAGCGGTCGCGGGGGCTATGGCTACACCTTC. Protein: CASGRGGYGYTF.

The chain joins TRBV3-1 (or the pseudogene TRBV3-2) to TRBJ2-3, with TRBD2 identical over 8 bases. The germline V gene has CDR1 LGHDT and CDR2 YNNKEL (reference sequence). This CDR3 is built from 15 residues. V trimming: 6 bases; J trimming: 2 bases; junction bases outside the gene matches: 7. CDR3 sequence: CASSLTGRDTDTQYF. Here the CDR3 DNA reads TGTGCCAGCAGTCTCACCGGGAGGGACACAGATACGCAGTATTTT.

The CDR3, as DNA: TGTGCCTGGATTAGGCAGGGGGCCGGGGAGCTGTTTTTT. It codes for CAWIRQGAGELFF. This chain links TRBV30 with TRBJ2-2; 7 nucleotides agree with TRBD1. The junction had 5 bases not matched to a gene; V was cut back by 4 bases and J by 6 bases. Germline V gene lookup returns CDR1 GTSNPN and CDR2 SVGIG (reference sequence). This CDR3 has 13 residues.

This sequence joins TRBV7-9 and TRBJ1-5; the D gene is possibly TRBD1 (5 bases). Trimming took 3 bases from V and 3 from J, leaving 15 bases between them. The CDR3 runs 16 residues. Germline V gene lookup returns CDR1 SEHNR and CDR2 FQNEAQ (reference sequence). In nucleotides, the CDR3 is TGTGCCAGCAGCTTTTGGGGTGGGGGGACCAATCAGCCCCAGCATTTT. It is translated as CASSFWGGGTNQPQHF.

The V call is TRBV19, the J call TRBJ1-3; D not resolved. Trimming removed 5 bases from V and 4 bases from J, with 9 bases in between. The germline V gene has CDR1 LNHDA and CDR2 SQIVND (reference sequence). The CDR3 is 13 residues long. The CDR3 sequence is CASSPLQGNTIYF. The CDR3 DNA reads TGTGCCAGTAGTCCGTTACAGGGAAACACCATATATTTT.

CDR3 sequence: CASSVVGASETQYF. The DNA of the CDR3 is TGTGCCAGCAGCGTAGTAGGAGCGTCGGAGACCCAGTACTTC. This chain uses TRBV9 with TRBJ2-5; D remains unclear. The CDR3 has 14 residues. Between the trimmed V and J ends, which lost 0 bases and 5 bases, there was a span of 11 bases. Looked up from germline, CDR1 is SGDLS and CDR2 is YYNGEE.

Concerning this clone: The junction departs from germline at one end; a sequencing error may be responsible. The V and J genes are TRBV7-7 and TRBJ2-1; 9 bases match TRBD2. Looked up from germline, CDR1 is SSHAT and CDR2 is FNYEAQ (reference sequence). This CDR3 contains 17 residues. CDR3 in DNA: TGTGCTAGCAGCCCGAAACAGGGTAGCGGGAGTTACAATGAGCAGTTCTTC. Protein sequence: CASSPKQGSGSYNEQFF.

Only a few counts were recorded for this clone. The CDR3 reads CASSERDKGMKEKLFF. Here the CDR3 DNA reads TGTGCCAGCAGTGAACGGGACAAGGGGATGAAGGAAAAACTGTTTTTT. The chain links TRBV25-1 to TRBJ1-4; D is perhaps TRBD1 (6 bases). The CDR3 sequence is 16 residues long. Per the germline V gene, CDR1 is MGHDK and CDR2 is SYGVNS. Trimming removed 2 bases from V and 8 bases from J, with 18 bases in between. The full variable domain, its missing parts supplied by reference TRBV25-1 and TRBJ1-4, is EADIYQTPRYLVIGTGKKITLECSQTMGHDKMYWYQQDPGMELHLIHYSYGVNSTEKGDLSSESTVSRIRTEHFPLTLESARPSHTSQYLCASSERDKGMKEKLFFGSGTQLSVL.

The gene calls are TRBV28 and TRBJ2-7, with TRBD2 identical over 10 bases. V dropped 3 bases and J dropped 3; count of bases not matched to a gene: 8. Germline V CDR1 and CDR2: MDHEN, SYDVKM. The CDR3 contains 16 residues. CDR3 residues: CASSFYGIAGGYEQYF. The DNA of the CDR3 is TGTGCCAGCAGTTTTTACGGGATAGCGGGAGGCTACGAGCAGTACTTC. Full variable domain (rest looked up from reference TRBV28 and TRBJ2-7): DVKVTQSSRYLVKRTGEKVFLECVQDMDHENMFWYRQDPGLGLRLIYFSYDVKMKEKGDIPEGYSVSREKKERFSLILESASTNQTSMYLCASSFYGIAGGYEQYFGPGTRLTVT.

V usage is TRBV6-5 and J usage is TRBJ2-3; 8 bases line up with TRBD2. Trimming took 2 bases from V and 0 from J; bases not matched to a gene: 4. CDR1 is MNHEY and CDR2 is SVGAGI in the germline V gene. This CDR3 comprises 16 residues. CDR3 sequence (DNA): TGTGCCAGCAGTTACACTAGCGGAGCGAGCACAGATACGCAGTATTTT. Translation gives CASSYTSGASTDTQYF.

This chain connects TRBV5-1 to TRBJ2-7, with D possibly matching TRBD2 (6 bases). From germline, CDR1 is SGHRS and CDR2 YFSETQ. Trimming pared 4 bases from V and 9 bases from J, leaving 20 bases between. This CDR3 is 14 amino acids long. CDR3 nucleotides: TGCGCCAGCAGCCCACTCCGGGAGAGGTTTAGGCAGTACTTC. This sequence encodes CASSPLRERFRQYF.

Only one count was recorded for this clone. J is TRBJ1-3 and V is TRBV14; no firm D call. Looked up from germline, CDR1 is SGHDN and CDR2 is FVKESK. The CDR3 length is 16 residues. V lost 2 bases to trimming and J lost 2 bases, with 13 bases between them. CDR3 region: CASSQRLPTTGNTIYF. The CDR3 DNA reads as TGTGCCAGCAGCCAACGGTTACCAACTACTGGAAACACCATATATTTT.

CDR3 DNA: TGTGCCTGGAGTGTAAAGGGGCCCACTGAAGCTTTCTTT. It yields the protein CAWSVKGPTEAFF. The chain combines TRBV30 with TRBJ1-1; perhaps TRBD1 as D (5 bases). The germline V gene encodes CDR1 GTSNPN and CDR2 SVGIG (reference sequence). V lost 0 bases and J lost 4, with 9 bases in between. The CDR3 runs to 13 residues.

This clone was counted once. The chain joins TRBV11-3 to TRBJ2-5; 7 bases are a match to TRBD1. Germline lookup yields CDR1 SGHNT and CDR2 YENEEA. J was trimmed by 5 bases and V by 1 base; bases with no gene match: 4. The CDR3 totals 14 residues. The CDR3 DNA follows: TGTGCCAGCAGCTTAGGGGGGACAGCCGAGACCCAGTACTTC. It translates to CASSLGGTAETQYF.

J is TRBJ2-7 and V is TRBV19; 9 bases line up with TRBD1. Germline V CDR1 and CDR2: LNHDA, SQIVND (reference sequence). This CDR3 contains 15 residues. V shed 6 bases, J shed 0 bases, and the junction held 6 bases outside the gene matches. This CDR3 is CASRPTGQGSYEQYF. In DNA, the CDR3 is TGTGCCAGTAGGCCTACGGGACAGGGCTCCTACGAGCAGTACTTC.

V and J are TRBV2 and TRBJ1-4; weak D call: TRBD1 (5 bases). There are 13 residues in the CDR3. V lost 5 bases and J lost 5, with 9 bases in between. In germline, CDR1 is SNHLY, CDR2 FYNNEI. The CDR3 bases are TGTGCCAGCAGTCTCAGGGTAAATGAAAAACTGTTTTTT. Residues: CASSLRVNEKLFF.

The CDR3 region is CASSATSGYTDTQYF. CDR3 coding DNA: TGTGCCAGCAGCGCCACTAGCGGCTACACAGATACGCAGTATTTT. The gene calls are TRBV9 and TRBJ2-3; 8 bases fit TRBD2. CDR3 length: 15 amino acids. Trimming cost V 3 bases and J 2 bases; bases outside gene matches: 5. Per the germline V gene, CDR1 is SGDLS and CDR2 is YYNGEE.

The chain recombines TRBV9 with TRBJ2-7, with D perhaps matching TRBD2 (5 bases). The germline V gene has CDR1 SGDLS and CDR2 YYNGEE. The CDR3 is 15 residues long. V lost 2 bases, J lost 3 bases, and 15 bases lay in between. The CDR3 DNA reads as TGTGCCAGCAGCGTCGCCGGGAACCCGGGCTACGAGCAGTACTTC. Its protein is CASSVAGNPGYEQYF.

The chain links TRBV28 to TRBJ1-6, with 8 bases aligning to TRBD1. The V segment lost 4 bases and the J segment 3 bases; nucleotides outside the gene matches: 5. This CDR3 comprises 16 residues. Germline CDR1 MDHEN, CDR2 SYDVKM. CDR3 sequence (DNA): TGTGCCAGCAGTTCTGGGACAGGATTCTATAATTCACCCCTCCACTTT. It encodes CASSSGTGFYNSPLHF.